This T cell receptor (beta chain) is from a study of molecular identifiers for immune sequencing clone quantification. For the study at large: RNA, taken in replicates from approximately 20,000 or 100,000 naive CD8 cells, was split five ways, with four sequenced.

V shed 3 bases and J shed 2 bases, with 7 bases lying between them. This CDR3 comprises 13 residues. Germline V CDR1 and CDR2: SEHNR, FQNEAQ (reference sequence). TCRdb passed the PCR reads through MiXCR, listing each CDR3 protein once. The table records about 640,000 distinct CDR3 sequences, just under 20% of them present only once. A remark on this clonotype: The antigen is undetermined.

Study conclusions and caveats: Shared barcodes on identical TCR molecules could underestimate the sizes of highly expanded clones. Over 99% of CMV-specific effector molecules, but under 1% of naive ones, were in clones above 20 copies.

For naive CD8 T cells, sorting used the CD8+CD4-CCR7+CD45RA+ phenotype. The chain employs TRBV7-9 and TRBJ1-2; no firm D call. The sequenced sample was naive CD8+ T cells from blood, with Jurkat cell RNA spiked in. The subset here: FACS-sorted CD8+CD4-CCR7+CD45RA+ naive T cells. The receptor's source is a human donor in good health. Some libraries in this study had Jurkat cell RNA spiked in. CDR3 in DNA: TGTGCCAGCAGCTTTGAGGGAAACTATGGCTACACCTTC. Its protein is CASSFEGNYGYTF.